This T cell receptor beta chain was obtained from a study of CD4 T cells in relation to SARS-CoV-2 and coronaviruses. Study outcomes and limitations: This crossreactivity analysis covered spike protein alone, no other viral proteins.

Clones were read by immunoSEQ multiplex PCR, and TCRdb kept only the in-frame ones, dropping some. Seen here are 60,000 or so clones, less than 95% observed once, and the top ten hold around 0.13%. The germline V gene has CDR1 SGHRS and CDR2 YFSETQ. The V end was cut by 3 bases, the J end by 1 base, with 10 bases between. This CDR3 is built from 14 residues. Turning to this clone: As yet, its antigen is unknown.

CD4+ T cells from unexposed donors were obtained before the COVID-19 pandemic (2011-2018). The sequenced sample consisted of naive CD4+ T cells from PBMCs. The subset here: naive CD4+ T cells isolated by negative enrichment. The chain carries TRBV5-1 and TRBJ2-5, with TRBD2 as a possible D gene (6 bases). This sequence originates from a human donor in good health. The CDR3, as DNA: TGCGCCAGCAGCTATGGACTACTCCAAGAGACCCAGTACTTC. This sequence encodes CASSYGLLQETQYF.